A single TCR beta chain is shown here with its context. Repertoires were generated with immunoSEQ multiplex PCR, while TCRdb's copy carries only in-frame clones and drops some. The sample contains 300,000 to 400,000 clones, 88% of which appear only once. The entry originates in a study of blood T cell repertoires in COVID-19. The TCR originated in a woman under 30 who had recovered from COVID-19. The source material was PBMCs or T cells enriched from blood (not recorded which).

The CDR3 bases are TGTGCCAGCAGCCCCAGGGGTCTCTATGGCTACACCTTC. Its protein product is CASSPRGLYGYTF. The chain has TRBV5-4 and TRBJ1-2; weak D call: TRBD1 (6 bases). V gave up 4 bases and J gave up 4 bases, with 11 bases separating them. The CDR3 runs 13 residues. CDR1 is SGHNT, CDR2 YYREEE, per germline (reference sequence).